The next 31 T cell receptor beta chains were all read from a single sample in a study of blood T cell repertoires in COVID-19. The table came from immunoSEQ multiplex PCR; TCRdb's copy has only in-frame clones and leaves some out. The sample shows 70,000 or so clones, about 89% of them seen only once. Sequencing was carried out using peripheral blood. The receptors come from a man aged 45-65 years with active COVID-19.

V and J are TRBV15 and TRBJ2-7, with D perhaps TRBD2 (5 bases). V was cut by 1 base and J by 2 bases, with 9 bases left in between. Germline assignment: CDR1 LNHNV and CDR2 YYDKDF (reference sequence). The CDR3 contains 14 residues. The CDR3 is CATSRGWEPYEQYF. CDR3 nucleotides: TGTGCCACCAGCAGAGGTTGGGAGCCCTACGAGCAGTACTTC.

V is TRBV7-2 and J is TRBJ2-1; 13 nucleotides match TRBD2. Germline assignment: CDR1 SGHTA and CDR2 FQGNSA. The CDR3 loop spans 16 amino acids. J lost 9 bases, V lost 4 bases, and 9 bases had no gene match. CDR3 coding DNA: TGTGCCAGCAGCTCTGCGGGACTAGCGGGAAACATTGAGCAGTTCTTC. As protein: CASSSAGLAGNIEQFF.

The chain recombines TRBV2 with TRBJ1-1; maybe TRBD1 (6 bases). The CDR3 contains 14 residues. The V end was cut by 5 bases, the J end by 6 bases, with 16 bases between. Germline V gene sequence: CDR1 SNHLY, CDR2 FYNNEI. The CDR3 here is CASSPTGGHPEAFF. CDR3 sequence (DNA): TGTGCCAGCAGTCCGACCGGGGGGCATCCTGAAGCTTTCTTT.

The CDR3 loop reads CASSQDRPRRRQIEQFF. In nucleotides, the CDR3 is TGCGCCAGCAGCCAAGACAGGCCCCGGAGGAGGCAAATTGAGCAGTTCTTC. The chain is built from TRBV4-3 and TRBJ2-1; weak D call: TRBD2 (5 bases). The V gene lost 0 bases and the J gene lost 9 bases, with 21 bases spanning the gap. CDR1 is LGHNA, CDR2 YSLEER, per germline. There are 17 residues in the CDR3.

This chain joins TRBV28 and TRBJ2-5; 9 positions match TRBD1. CDR3 length: 15 residues. Germline V lookup: CDR1 MDHEN, CDR2 SYDVKM. Unmatched junction bases numbered 5, after V lost 2 bases and J lost 4 bases. This CDR3 is CASSLIGTGRETQYF. The CDR3, as DNA: TGTGCCAGCAGTTTAATTGGGACAGGGAGAGAGACCCAGTACTTC.

The chain combines TRBV24-1 with TRBJ2-5, with TRBD2 matching 13 bases. The germline CDR1 and CDR2 sequences are KGHDR and SFDVKD. Losses at the gene ends were 9 bases for V and 5 bases for J; bases not matched to a gene: 5. The length of the CDR3 is 14 residues. CDR3 region: CATGTSGILETQYF. The CDR3 coding sequence is TGTGCCACCGGGACTAGCGGGATTCTGGAGACCCAGTACTTC.

Worth noting for this clone: Its ends do not fully match the called genes, so a read error is possible. The rearrangement joins TRBV7-9 to TRBJ2-3, with TRBD1 identical over 9 bases. The CDR3 totals 14 residues. From germline, CDR1 is SEHNR and CDR2 FQNEAQ (reference sequence). The CDR3 nucleotides are TGTGCCAGCAGCGGGACAGGGAGCACGGATACGCAGTATTTT. It codes for CASSGTGSTDTQYF.

This rearrangement joins TRBV4-3 to TRBJ1-4; D is undetermined. The V gene's germline CDR1 is LGHNA and CDR2 YSLEER. Deletions cut 0 bases from V and 7 bases from J, with 15 bases between. The CDR3 runs 16 residues. The CDR3 here is CASSQDWASWPEKLFF. The CDR3 coding sequence is TGCGCCAGCAGCCAAGATTGGGCCAGCTGGCCTGAAAAACTGTTTTTT.

The chain joins TRBV5-5 to TRBJ1-4; D perhaps matches TRBD1 (6 bases). The germline V gene has CDR1 SGHKS and CDR2 YYEKEE (reference sequence). The CDR3 loop spans 15 amino acids. V dropped 2 bases and J dropped 7 bases, with 15 bases sitting between them. Here the CDR3 reads CASSFGPGGGEKLFF. In nucleotides, the CDR3 is TGTGCCAGCAGCTTCGGTCCGGGGGGCGGTGAAAAACTGTTTTTT.

This chain uses TRBV5-1 with TRBJ2-1; 9 bases map to TRBD1. This CDR3 contains 15 residues. Germline CDR1 and CDR2: SGHRS and YFSETQ. V was pared by 3 bases and J by 9 bases, with 10 bases of the junction left unmatched. The CDR3: CASSWSRTGASEQFF. The DNA for the CDR3 is TGCGCCAGCAGCTGGAGTCGGACAGGGGCGAGTGAGCAGTTCTTC.

This chain links TRBV2 with TRBJ1-2, with 9 bases matching TRBD1. Trimming at V came to 6 bases and at J to 4 bases, leaving 9 bases not matched to a gene. This CDR3 is 15 amino acids long. Germline CDR1 SNHLY, CDR2 FYNNEI. DNA for the CDR3: TGTGCCAGCAGGGGAGGACAGGGGTGGACCTATGGCTACACCTTC. Its protein is CASRGGQGWTYGYTF.

The chain has TRBV6-2 or TRBV6-3 and TRBJ2-7; D is perhaps TRBD2 (6 bases). There are 19 residues in the CDR3. V lost 2 bases and J lost 2, with 25 bases in between. The germline V gene has CDR1 MNHEY and CDR2 SVGEGT. CDR3 bases: TGTGCCAGCAGTTACGGGGGATCAAATAGCGGAGCGCCAACCTACGAGCAGTACTTC. Residues: CASSYGGSNSGAPTYEQYF.

This chain uses TRBV10-2 with TRBJ2-6; the match to TRBD1 covers 8 bases. Germline-derived CDR1 and CDR2 are WSHSY and SAAADI. Germline trimming cut 6 bases from V and 0 bases from J; bases unmatched to any gene: 10. The CDR3 is made up of 18 amino acids. The CDR3 sequence is CASSPSWTGSSGANVLTF. CDR3 DNA: TGCGCCAGCAGCCCCAGTTGGACAGGGAGCTCTGGGGCCAACGTCCTGACTTTC.

This chain links TRBV6-2 or TRBV6-3 with TRBJ2-7, with 10 bases that match TRBD2. The length of the CDR3 is 15 residues. The V segment lost 4 bases and the J segment 2 bases; nucleotides outside the gene matches: 5. CDR1 is MNHEY, CDR2 SVGEGT, per germline. CDR3: CASSFLAGEPYEQYF. The CDR3 bases are TGTGCCAGCAGTTTCCTAGCGGGAGAACCCTACGAGCAGTACTTC.

J is TRBJ2-7 and V is TRBV10-2; TRBD2 aligns across 13 bases. J gave up 3 bases and V 6 bases, and 8 bases lay outside the gene matches. CDR3 length: 16 residues. The V gene's germline CDR1 is WSHSY and CDR2 SAAADI. Here the CDR3 reads CASSYWTSGGNYEQYF. CDR3 sequence (DNA): TGCGCCAGCAGCTACTGGACTAGCGGGGGCAACTACGAGCAGTACTTC.

This clone came up once. DNA of the CDR3: TGTGCCAGCAGTTTAGGACACTCTGGAAACACCATATATTTT. Encoded protein: CASSLGHSGNTIYF. The chain joins TRBV28 to TRBJ1-3, with a tentative D call TRBD1 (5 bases). Germline values: CDR1 MDHEN, CDR2 SYDVKM. V was cut by 2 bases and J by 0 bases, with 5 bases left in between. The CDR3 sequence is 14 residues long.

The V and J genes are TRBV14 and TRBJ2-3, with D possibly being TRBD2 (7 bases). Germline assignment: CDR1 SGHDN and CDR2 FVKESK. The CDR3 runs to 13 residues. Trimming removed 1 base from V and 11 bases from J, with 13 bases in between. In DNA form, the CDR3 reads TGTGCCAGCAGCCAAGGGGAAGCGGGACAGCAGTATTTT. Its translation is CASSQGEAGQQYF. The complete variable domain, with remaining parts taken from reference TRBV14 and TRBJ2-3, reads EAGVTQFPSHSVIEKGQTVTLRCDPISGHDNLYWYRRVMGKEIKFLLHFVKESKQDESGMPNNRFLAERTGGTYSTLKVQPAELEDSGVYFCASSQGEAGQQYFGPGTRLTVL.

The CDR3 region is CASSLFDEQFF. The CDR3, as DNA: TGTGCCAGCAGCTTGTTCGATGAGCAGTTCTTC. V and J are TRBV5-6 and TRBJ2-1; unclear D gene. Trimming cost V 1 base and J 8 bases, with 4 bases left between them. The CDR3 covers 11 residues. Germline lookup yields CDR1 SGHDT and CDR2 YYEEEE. Full variable domain (missing parts from reference TRBV5-6 and TRBJ2-1): DAGVTQSPTHLIKTRGQQVTLRCSPKSGHDTVSWYQQALGQGPQFIFQYYEEEERQRGNFPDRFSGHQFPNYSSELNVNALLLGDSALYLCASSLFDEQFFGPGTRLTVL.

This clone has a single count. The genes are TRBV6-2 or TRBV6-3 and TRBJ1-1, with D possibly TRBD1 on 5 matching bases. Germline V gene sequence: CDR1 MNHEY, CDR2 SVGEGT. V was pared by 5 bases and J by 4 bases, with 14 bases between. The CDR3 spans 14 residues. This chain's CDR3 is CASSIGTRSTEAFF. Written as DNA, the CDR3 is TGTGCCAGCAGTATCGGGACTAGGAGCACTGAAGCTTTCTTT.

This chain joins TRBV27 and TRBJ2-1; D perhaps matches TRBD1 (5 bases). The germline CDR1 and CDR2 sequences are MNHEY and SMNVEV (reference sequence). CDR3 length: 11 residues. Trimming took 4 bases from V and 8 from J, leaving 6 bases between them. The CDR3 protein is CASSWGDEQFF. The CDR3 coding sequence is TGTGCCAGCAGTTGGGGCGATGAGCAGTTCTTC.

The rearrangement joins TRBV6-5 to TRBJ2-4; maybe TRBD2 (6 bases). Trimming left V 7 bases short and J 4 bases short, with 14 bases between. The germline V gene has CDR1 MNHEY and CDR2 SVGAGI. This CDR3 has 14 amino acids. CDR3 region: CASTPGSSKNIQYF. In DNA form, the CDR3 reads TGTGCCAGCACCCCCGGGAGTTCGAAAAACATTCAGTACTTC.

The chain couples TRBV3-1 (or the pseudogene TRBV3-2) to TRBJ1-1; 8 bases align to TRBD1. Germline-derived CDR1 and CDR2 are LGHDT and YNNKEL (reference sequence). V shed 4 bases and J 4 bases; nucleotides not matched to a gene: 2. CDR3 length: 13 residues. The CDR3 DNA sequence: TGTGCCAGCAGCCCGACAGGGGTCACTGAAGCTTTCTTT. It translates to CASSPTGVTEAFF.

V gene TRBV6-5 combines with J gene TRBJ1-1, with D perhaps TRBD1 (5 bases). Trimming pared 0 bases from V and 11 bases from J, leaving 13 bases between. Germline V gene lookup returns CDR1 MNHEY and CDR2 SVGAGI. This CDR3 region has 13 residues. The CDR3 nucleotides read TGTGCCAGCAGTTACTCGCGGGGCCTCGTGGCTTTCTTT. Translation gives CASSYSRGLVAFF.

The chain joins TRBV28 to TRBJ1-5; maybe TRBD1 (5 bases). CDR1 MDHEN and CDR2 SYDVKM come from the germline V gene. CDR3 length equals 17 residues. V shed 2 bases and J shed 4 bases, with 18 bases lying between them. Here the CDR3 DNA reads TGTGCCAGCAGTTTAAACGGGGGGAGGGGTGTAAATCAGCCCCAGCATTTT. This sequence encodes CASSLNGGRGVNQPQHF.

The gene calls are TRBV5-1 and TRBJ1-1, with TRBD1 as a possible D gene (5 bases). The germline V gene has CDR1 SGHRS and CDR2 YFSETQ. V was trimmed by 2 bases and J by 10 bases, leaving 12 bases between them. The CDR3 has 12 amino acids. The CDR3 protein is CASSFGGARAFF. Here the CDR3 DNA reads TGCGCCAGCAGCTTTGGAGGGGCGAGAGCTTTCTTT.

The gene calls are TRBV7-2 and TRBJ2-3; the D gene is possibly TRBD2 (7 bases). Trimming left V 0 bases short and J 4 bases short, with 11 bases between. This CDR3 is built from 15 residues. CDR1 is SGHTA and CDR2 is FQGNSA in the germline V gene. The CDR3 loop reads CASSLARGGPDTQYF. CDR3 DNA: TGTGCCAGCAGCTTAGCGAGGGGGGGCCCAGATACGCAGTATTTT. The variable domain in full, completed from reference TRBV7-2 and TRBJ2-3, reads GAGVSQSPSNKVTEKGKDVELRCDPISGHTALYWYRQSLGQGLEFLIYFQGNSAPDKSGLPSDRFSAERTGGSVSTLTIQRTQQEDSAVYLCASSLARGGPDTQYFGPGTRLTVL.

The chain combines TRBV24-1 with TRBJ2-6, with TRBD2 matching over 7 bases. CDR1 is KGHDR, CDR2 SFDVKD, per germline. The junction had 6 bases not matched to a gene; V was cut back by 12 bases and J by 2 bases. The CDR3 loop spans 14 amino acids. As DNA, the CDR3 is TGTGCCCCCTCGCGGGGGACTGGGGCCAACGTCCTGACTTTC. Amino acid sequence: CAPSRGTGANVLTF.

The rearrangement uses TRBV27 and TRBJ1-4; TRBD1 is a possible D gene (6 bases). This CDR3 region has 9 residues. V lost 5 bases and J 16 bases, leaving 8 bases between the germline ends. The V gene's germline CDR1 is MNHEY and CDR2 SMNVEV (reference sequence). The CDR3 nucleotides are TGTGCCAGCAGTCAGGACAGGTTTTTT. Protein: CASSQDRFF.

This clone has a single count. CDR3 residues: CASSVQGVQGEQFF. The CDR3 nucleotides are TGTGCCAGCAGCGTTCAGGGGGTTCAAGGTGAGCAGTTCTTC. This sequence joins TRBV7-8 and TRBJ2-1; 7 nucleotides agree with TRBD1. The CDR3 runs to 14 residues. J was trimmed by 9 bases and V by 5 bases; bases with no gene match: 10. Germline loops: CDR1 SGHVS, CDR2 FQNEAQ.

The genes are TRBV2 and TRBJ1-2, with D uncertain. V shed 3 bases and J shed 1 base, with 9 bases lying between them. This CDR3 region has 14 residues. Germline V gene lookup returns CDR1 SNHLY and CDR2 FYNNEI. The CDR3 is CASSEGQVNYGYTF. DNA of the CDR3: TGTGCCAGCAGTGAGGGTCAGGTTAACTATGGCTACACCTTC.

Notes on this clone: One end of the junction varies from germline; a read error may be responsible. The gene calls are TRBV28 and TRBJ2-3, with 9 positions matching TRBD2. The CDR3 totals 11 residues. Looked up from germline, CDR1 is MDHEN and CDR2 is SYDVKM. The CDR3 sequence is CASSFWREGKF. CDR3 sequence (DNA): TGTGCCAGCAGTTTTTGGCGGGAGGGGAAATTT.